The table lists the clone carrying this T cell receptor beta chain with a few counts. The CDR3 contains 12 residues. V dropped 11 bases and J dropped 0 bases, with 5 bases sitting between them. In germline, CDR1 is MNHEY, CDR2 SMNVEV (reference sequence). The sample is drawn from a study of blood T cell repertoires in COVID-19. Study background: The samples span acute and convalescent COVID-19 from the United States, Italy and Spain. Nucleic acid was either cDNA or gDNA, and it came from T cells, B-cell-depleted T cells, or PBMCs.

The authors' processing: Estimates of nucleated cell counts were drawn from the amplification of reference gene primers. The method was immunoSEQ multiplex PCR; TCRdb's version includes in-frame clones alone and lacks a portion of them. V, J and clone size reflect that table, while D and trimming were determined from the DNA. This table holds roughly 250,000 clones, around 81% found once. V gene TRBV27 combines with J gene TRBJ2-6; unclear D gene. Sample: peripheral blood. The TCR originated in a woman aged 55 to 70 with active or convalescent COVID-19. The CDR3 nucleotides read TGTGCCGTCCGCTCTGGGGCCAACGTCCTGACTTTC. This sequence encodes CAVRSGANVLTF.